This T cell receptor (beta chain) was profiled in a study of T cell changes during pregnancy in multiple sclerosis. CDR3 size: 16 residues. V gave up 0 bases and J gave up 2 bases; unmatched junction bases: 4. The germline CDR1 and CDR2 sequences are SGHRS and YFSETQ. Here immunoSEQ multiplex PCR was the method, and the copy in TCRdb shows in-frame clones only, minus some. The table shows 40,000 to 55,000 clones, with about 91% occurring only once. The sequence came from a female donor with multiple sclerosis, enrolled in a pregnancy study. The rearrangement links TRBV5-1 to TRBJ2-2, with TRBD2 matching 7 bases. This specimen was CD8+ T cells from peripheral blood mononuclear cells, taken after pregnancy. CDR3 DNA sequence: TGCGCCAGCAGCTTGGCGGCTAGCGGCAACACCGGGGAGCTGTTTTTT. Translated, it gives CASSLAASGNTGELFF.